The source of this TCR beta chain is a study of CD8+ T cells in alopecia areata. Across the study: Among treated patients, oral tofacitinib was administered at 5 to 10 mg twice daily. Dosing with tofacitinib proceeded for 6 to 18 months, followed by 6 months off drug.

The CDR3 length is 15 residues. CDR1 and CDR2 (germline): MGHRA, YSYEKL. V was clipped by 4 bases and J by 1 base; unmatched bases: 3. As the sequencing template, cDNA was produced by extracting RNA and reverse transcribing it. The data were produced by immunoSEQ multiplex PCR, yet TCRdb's version contains in-frame clones alone and is incomplete. Of about 180,000 clones listed, about 70% are singletons. Worth noting for this clone: Antigen specificity is unknown.

Study-level points and caveats: Mouse data revealed clearer TCR sharing than patient data did, a gap possibly tied to HLA.

The chain uses TRBV4-1 and TRBJ2-2, with 7 bases that match TRBD1. The sequence came from a human donor with alopecia areata. Sample: CD8+ T cells sorted from blood, taken at week 0. CDR3 DNA: TGCGCCAGCAGCCGAAGACAGGGGAACACCGGGGAGCTGTTTTTT. This sequence encodes CASSRRQGNTGELFF.